This TCR beta chain appears in the sequencing data of a study of regulatory T cells in long-lasting Graves disease. As to time point: newly diagnosed GD, antithyroid drugs for less than 3 months. RNA extracted from PBMCs served as the sequencing template. Regarding the study as a whole: Persistent disease favored TRBV28, TRBJ1-2 and TRBJ2-5.

This clonotype has a count of ten or more. Its antigen remains unknown. One end of the junction fails to match germline, which may point to a read error. Building of the TCR beta libraries involved iRepertoire HTBI primers and Arm-PCR of CDR3 regions. In the original processing: The study identified roughly 59 TRBV and 13 to 15 TRBJ segments across samples. TCRdb re-analysed the multiplex PCR reads in MiXCR, keeping a single row per CDR3 protein. TCRdb assigned the V and J calls; the authors' analysis was not used. Of 450,000 to 700,000 distinct CDR3 sequences listed, about 13% were seen once; the top ten hold more than 8.5%. This CDR3 is 11 amino acids long. The V gene's germline CDR1 is SNHLY and CDR2 FYNNEI. The data were also submitted as part of a second study, on T cells in Graves' hyperthyroidism and ophthalmopathy. That investigation notes: First-round RT-PCR of the TCR CDR3 relied on the HTBI primer set. Among thyroid clonotypes expanded above 0.001, most also appeared in blood.

The sequence was obtained from a man aged 25 to 45 with Graves disease. V and J are TRBV2 and TRBJ1-2; 10 bases align to TRBD1. Sequenced material: peripheral blood mononuclear cells (PBMCs), taken at new diagnosis, from a patient treated with antithyroid drugs. The DNA for the CDR3 is TGTGCCAGCGGGACAGGGGAGAACACCCTTTTC. It yields the protein CASGTGENTLF.